This TCR beta chain was recovered during a study of PD-L1 blockade in urothelial cancer. Synthetic TCR analog templates were added to each PCR reaction. Assay: immunoSEQ multiplex PCR; the TCRdb copy retains only in-frame clones and omits some. This table has about 82,000 clones, roughly 90% appearing once. Germline trimming cut 0 bases from V and 6 bases from J; bases unmatched to any gene: 3. The germline V gene encodes CDR1 SGHRS and CDR2 YFSETQ. This CDR3 region has 15 residues. This clone was seen only a few times. The receptor was derived from a man between 60 and 75 years old with urothelial cancer. The rearrangement links TRBV5-1 to TRBJ2-1; 10 positions agree with TRBD2. The material sequenced was PBMCs, taken around atezolizumab (anti-PD-L1) treatment. CDR3 coding DNA: TGCGCCAGCAGCTTGGGTCTAGCGGGGGTCAATGAGCAGTTCTTC. Translating it yields CASSLGLAGVNEQFF.